This TCR beta chain was captured in a study of cytomegalovirus exposure and HLA in healthy donors. Comment on this clone: The target antigen is unknown.

Study-level points and caveats: Later genetic work tied a missense DCLRE1C variant to beta-chain V and J trimming. More than 150 TCR beta chains were listed as cytomegalovirus-associated. Data from an earlier analysis indicated that most TCR beta V segments were productive either about 90% or about 30% of the time.

The germline V gene encodes CDR1 SGHTS and CDR2 YDEGEE. CDR3 length: 18 amino acids. V lost 4 bases and J lost 4; bases outside the gene matches: 13. Use of 60 Vbeta and 13 Jbeta primers characterized the PCR. Using immunoSEQ multiplex PCR, the repertoire was profiled, and TCRdb retains in-frame clones only, with some absent. The sample carries about 70,000 clones, 65% to 80% recorded once. This rearrangement joins TRBV5-8 to TRBJ2-1, with 11 bases matching TRBD2. The sample comprised PBMCs. This TCR derives from a man aged 35-49 years in good health and CMV-seropositive. The CDR3 DNA is TGTGCCAGCAGCCGGAAAACCGGGACTAGCGGAATATACAATGAGCAGTTCTTC. Amino acids: CASSRKTGTSGIYNEQFF.